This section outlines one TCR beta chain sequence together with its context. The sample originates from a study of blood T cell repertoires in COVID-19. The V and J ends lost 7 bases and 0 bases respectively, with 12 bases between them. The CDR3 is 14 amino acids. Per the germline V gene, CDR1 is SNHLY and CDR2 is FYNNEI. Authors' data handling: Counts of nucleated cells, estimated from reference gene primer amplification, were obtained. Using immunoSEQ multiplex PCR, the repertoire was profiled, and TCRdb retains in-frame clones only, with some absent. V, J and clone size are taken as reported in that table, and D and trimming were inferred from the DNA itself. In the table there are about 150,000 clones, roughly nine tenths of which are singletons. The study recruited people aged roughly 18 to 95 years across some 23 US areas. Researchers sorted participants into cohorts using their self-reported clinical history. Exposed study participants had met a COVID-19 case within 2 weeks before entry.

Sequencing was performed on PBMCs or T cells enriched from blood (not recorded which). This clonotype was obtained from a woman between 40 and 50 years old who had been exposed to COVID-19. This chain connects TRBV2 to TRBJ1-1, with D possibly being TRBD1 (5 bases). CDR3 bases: TGTGCCAGCAAAGCGGGGCGGATGAACACTGAAGCTTTCTTT. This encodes CASKAGRMNTEAFF.